The 18 T cell receptor beta chains below were found in one sample sequenced in a study of shared clonotypes between healthy human individuals. Assay used: immunoSEQ multiplex PCR; TCRdb lists only in-frame clones, some missing. The data show 2,100,000 or so clones, approximately 96% seen once. The sample comprised naive CD4+ T cells sorted from blood. The subset was: CD45RA+ positively selected. These receptors all stem from a man aged 18 to 29 in good health.

The genes are TRBV7-9 and TRBJ1-6; 7 bases match TRBD1. J was trimmed by 7 bases and V by 3 bases; bases with no gene match: 6. This CDR3 comprises 15 residues. The germline gives CDR1 SEHNR, CDR2 FQNEAQ (reference sequence). The CDR3 sequence is CASSLRQGENSPLHF. The CDR3 DNA reads TGTGCCAGCAGCTTGCGACAGGGAGAGAATTCACCCCTCCACTTT.

The rearrangement uses TRBV6-6 and TRBJ2-7; maybe TRBD2 (6 bases). The CDR3 spans 15 residues. Germline V lookup: CDR1 MNHNY, CDR2 SVGAGI (reference sequence). Deletions cut 2 bases from V and 2 bases from J, with 13 bases between. The CDR3 nucleotides are TGTGCCAGCAGTTACGACGGGACTTTGACCTACGAGCAGTACTTC. Its protein is CASSYDGTLTYEQYF.

This clone was observed once. J is TRBJ2-2 and V is TRBV10-1, with D tentatively TRBD1 (5 bases). Per the germline V gene, CDR1 is WNHNN and CDR2 is SYGVQD (reference sequence). The ends were cut back, 6 bases at V and 1 base at J, with 9 bases in the middle. This CDR3 is built from 14 residues. The CDR3 reads CASRPTGNTGELFF. The CDR3, as DNA: TGCGCCAGCAGGCCCACAGGGAACACCGGGGAGCTGTTTTTT.

This rearrangement joins TRBV10-2 to TRBJ2-6; D remains unclear. CDR1 and CDR2 from the germline V gene are WSHSY and SAAADI. V gave up 4 bases and J gave up 0 bases, with 13 bases separating them. CDR3 size: 17 residues. In DNA, the CDR3 is TGCGCCAGCAGTGGGATGGGATCTAACTCTGGGGCCAACGTCCTGACTTTC. It codes for CASSGMGSNSGANVLTF.

The chain is built from TRBV28 and TRBJ1-1; D remains ambiguous. The V gene's germline CDR1 is MDHEN and CDR2 SYDVKM. The CDR3 is 11 amino acids. Trimming took off 7 bases at V and 7 bases at J, with 10 bases between the two ends. CDR3 nucleotides: TGTGCCAGCATTGAGAGGTATGAAGCTTTCTTT. It is translated as CASIERYEAFF.

The CDR3, as DNA: TGTGCCAGCAGCTCCGTAGGCCCGGGATCGACTGAAGCTTTCTTT. As protein: CASSSVGPGSTEAFF. This chain joins TRBV6-1 and TRBJ1-1; D not certain. The ends were cut back, 6 bases at V and 5 bases at J, with 19 bases in the middle. This CDR3 contains 15 residues. Germline lookup yields CDR1 MNHNS and CDR2 SASEGT.

This chain uses TRBV19 with TRBJ1-1; D might be TRBD1 (5 bases). Germline V gene data show CDR1 as LNHDA and CDR2 as SQIVND (reference sequence). V was trimmed by 5 bases and J by 5 bases, leaving 9 bases between them. The CDR3 length is 12 residues. CDR3 coding DNA: TGTGCCAGTAGTGGAGGGGTAACTGAAGCTTTCTTT. It codes for CASSGGVTEAFF.

V usage is TRBV4-1 and J usage is TRBJ2-1; 11 nucleotides agree with TRBD2. Germline values: CDR1 MGHRA, CDR2 YSYEKL. This CDR3 region has 16 residues. V was clipped by 1 base and J by 3 bases; unmatched bases: 2. CDR3 region: CASSQAGTSGYNEQFF. The CDR3 region has the DNA TGCGCCAGCAGCCAAGCCGGGACTAGCGGCTACAATGAGCAGTTCTTC.

The chain employs TRBV29-1 and TRBJ2-7; D gene ambiguous. Germline V lookup: CDR1 SQVTM, CDR2 ANQGSEA. Trimming cost V 5 bases and J 1 base, with 12 bases left between them. The CDR3 has 13 residues. The CDR3 DNA follows: TGCAGCGTTAGACCCCGGATGTCCTACGAGCAGTACTTC. Its protein product is CSVRPRMSYEQYF.

In regard to this clone: Germline is not matched at one junction end, which may reflect a read error. The chain combines TRBV5-1 with TRBJ2-2, with D perhaps matching TRBD2 (6 bases). The CDR3 is 14 residues long. The germline V gene encodes CDR1 SGHRS and CDR2 YFSETQ. The CDR3 sequence: CASSLGPEGGELFF. CDR3 DNA: TGCGCCAGCAGCTTGGGCCCCGAGGGCGGGGAGCTGTTCTTT. The complete variable domain, with remaining parts taken from reference TRBV5-1 and TRBJ2-2, reads KAGVTQTPRYLIKTRGQQVTLSCSPISGHRSVSWYQQTPGQGLQFLFEYFSETQRNKGNFPGRFSGRQFSNSRSEMNVSTLELGDSALYLCASSLGPEGGELFFGEGSRLTVL.

The chain has TRBV28 and TRBJ1-6; no definite D call. The V gene lost 2 bases and the J gene lost 11 bases, with 7 bases spanning the gap. The CDR3 contains 12 residues. Per germline, CDR1 MDHEN and CDR2 SYDVKM. The CDR3 region has the DNA TGTGCCAGCAGTTTAGCCGGCCCACCCCTCCACTTT. Protein: CASSLAGPPLHF. Supplemented by reference TRBV28 and TRBJ1-6, the full variable domain reads DVKVTQSSRYLVKRTGEKVFLECVQDMDHENMFWYRQDPGLGLRLIYFSYDVKMKEKGDIPEGYSVSREKKERFSLILESASTNQTSMYLCASSLAGPPLHFGNGTRLTVT.

The chain carries TRBV11-3 and TRBJ2-7, with a possible D match to TRBD1 (5 bases). Germline lookup yields CDR1 SGHNT and CDR2 YENEEA. CDR3 size: 13 residues. Trimming took off 2 bases at V and 1 base at J, with 6 bases between the two ends. CDR3 coding DNA: TGTGCCAGCAGCTTACAGGGATCCTACGAGCAGTACTTC. Amino acid sequence: CASSLQGSYEQYF.

J is TRBJ1-2 and V is TRBV6-5, with 11 bases fitting TRBD1. The CDR3 is made up of 15 amino acids. V was pared by 5 bases and J by 4 bases, with 6 bases of the junction left unmatched. Germline CDR1 is MNHEY and CDR2 is SVGAGI. The CDR3 is CASSTDRGHFYGYTF. The CDR3 bases are TGTGCCAGCAGTACGGACAGGGGGCACTTCTATGGCTACACCTTC.

The V and J genes are TRBV5-1 and TRBJ2-2; 8 nucleotides align to TRBD2. In germline, CDR1 is SGHRS, CDR2 YFSETQ. The CDR3 is 16 amino acids. V shed 4 bases, J shed 0 bases, and the junction held 5 bases outside the gene matches. The CDR3 region is CASSASSGPNTGELFF. Here the CDR3 DNA reads TGCGCCAGCAGCGCTTCTAGCGGGCCGAACACCGGGGAGCTGTTTTTT.

Of note for this clone: Other DNA sequences of this sample code for an identical CDR3. The rearrangement uses TRBV18 and TRBJ2-7, with D perhaps being TRBD1 or TRBD2 (5 bases each). In germline, CDR1 is KGHSH, CDR2 LQKENI. Trimming stripped 3 bases from V and 0 bases from J, with 9 bases between. The CDR3 consists of 14 residues. CDR3 nucleotides: TGTGCCAGCTCACCGCTGAGGGGCTCCTACGAGCAGTACTTC. Amino acid sequence: CASSPLRGSYEQYF.

V is TRBV18 and J is TRBJ1-2, with D uncertain. Germline CDR1 is KGHSH and CDR2 is LQKENI. The V gene lost 6 bases and the J gene lost 5 bases, with 10 bases spanning the gap. CDR3 length: 12 amino acids. The CDR3 coding sequence is TGTGCCAGCTCCGCGGAGCTTTATGGCTACACCTTC. Translating it yields CASSAELYGYTF. The whole variable domain, filled in from reference TRBV18 and TRBJ1-2, reads NAGVMQNPRHLVRRRGQEARLRCSPMKGHSHVYWYRQLPEEGLKFMVYLQKENIIDESGMPKERFSAEFPKEGPSILRIQQVVRGDSAAYFCASSAELYGYTFGSGTRLTVV.

Turning to this clone: A read error may produce the germline difference seen at one junction end. This sequence joins TRBV4-1 and TRBJ1-4; D possibly corresponds to TRBD1 (5 bases). CDR1 is MGHRA and CDR2 is YSYEKL in the germline V gene. The CDR3 is 18 residues long. The CDR3 here is CASRQGETATATNEKLFF. The CDR3 nucleotides are TGCGCCAGCAGACAAGGTGAGACAGCGACTGCAACTAATGAAAAACTGTTTTTT.

This chain's CDR3 is CASSPTSGSSYNEQFF. CDR3 coding DNA: TGCGCCAGCAGCCCGACTAGCGGCAGCTCCTACAATGAGCAGTTCTTC. V usage is TRBV5-1 and J usage is TRBJ2-1, with TRBD2 matching 9 bases. CDR1 is SGHRS, CDR2 YFSETQ, per germline. This CDR3 region has 16 residues. Trimming removed 4 bases from V and 0 bases from J; junction bases left unmatched: 5.